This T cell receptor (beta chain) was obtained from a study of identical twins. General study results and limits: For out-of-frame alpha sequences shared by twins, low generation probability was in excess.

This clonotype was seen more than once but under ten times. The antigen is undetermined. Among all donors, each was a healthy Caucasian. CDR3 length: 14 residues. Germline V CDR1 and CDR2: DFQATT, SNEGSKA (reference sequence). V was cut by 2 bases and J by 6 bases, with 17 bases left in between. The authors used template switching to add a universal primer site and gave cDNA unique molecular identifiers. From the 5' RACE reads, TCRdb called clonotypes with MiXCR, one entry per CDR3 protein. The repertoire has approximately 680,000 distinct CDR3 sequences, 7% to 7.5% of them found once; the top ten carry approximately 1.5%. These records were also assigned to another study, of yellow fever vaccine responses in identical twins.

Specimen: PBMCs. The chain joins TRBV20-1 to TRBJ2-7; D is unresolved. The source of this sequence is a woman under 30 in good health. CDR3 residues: CSARSPSSSSEQYF. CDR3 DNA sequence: TGCAGTGCTAGAAGTCCCTCCAGTTCTTCCGAGCAGTACTTC.